These 28 T cell receptor beta chains were sequenced from one sample in a study of blood T cell repertoires in COVID-19. Using immunoSEQ multiplex PCR, the repertoire was profiled, and TCRdb retains in-frame clones only, with some absent. The sample consists of under 250,000 clones, over 75% of them appearing once. Sequenced material: peripheral blood. These receptors were obtained from an elderly woman with acute or convalescent COVID-19.

This clone was detected a few times. The chain links TRBV28 to TRBJ2-1; TRBD1 might be the D (6 bases). Germline V gives CDR1 MDHEN, CDR2 SYDVKM. V was shortened by 10 bases and J by 11 bases, with 15 bases between the two germline ends. This CDR3 has 11 residues. The CDR3 DNA reads TGTGCCACGCACCAGGGGTACAAGCAGTTCTTC. Its protein product is CATHQGYKQFF.

This clone was counted between two and nine times. This chain connects TRBV28 to TRBJ1-3, with D possibly TRBD1 on 6 matching bases. CDR3 size: 15 residues. CDR1 and CDR2 from the germline V gene are MDHEN and SYDVKM. The V end was cut by 2 bases, the J end by 4 bases, with 12 bases between. As DNA, the CDR3 is TGTGCCAGCAGTTTAGGGGGCACAGGGGGAAACACCATATATTTT. Translating gives CASSLGGTGGNTIYF.

The count of this clone is one. One junction end does not reproduce the germline sequence, and a read error may be involved. The chain uses TRBV7-2 and TRBJ2-7, with 14 bases aligning to TRBD2. The CDR3 totals 16 residues. Germline V gene lookup returns CDR1 SGHTA and CDR2 FQGNSA. The chain's CDR3 is CASSLSWTSGGYGQYF. For the CDR3, the DNA is TGTGCCAGCAGCTTATCATGGACTAGCGGGGGGTACGGGCAGTACTTC.

This chain links TRBV7-9 with TRBJ2-2, with D perhaps matching TRBD1 (6 bases). The V end was cut by 5 bases, the J end by 3 bases, with 13 bases between. Germline loops: CDR1 SEHNR, CDR2 FQNEAQ (reference sequence). The CDR3 is 15 residues long. The CDR3 nucleotides read TGTGCCAGCAGCACAGGGTCCCCTGACACCGGGGAGCTGTTTTTT. It yields the protein CASSTGSPDTGELFF.

The chain combines TRBV28 with TRBJ1-5; D remains ambiguous. V lost 4 bases and J lost 0, with 4 bases in between. Germline V gene sequence: CDR1 MDHEN, CDR2 SYDVKM. This CDR3 region has 13 residues. In nucleotides, the CDR3 is TGTGCCAGCAGTTCCCATAGCAATCAGCCCCAGCATTTT. Translated: CASSSHSNQPQHF. Full variable domain (missing parts from reference TRBV28 and TRBJ1-5): DVKVTQSSRYLVKRTGEKVFLECVQDMDHENMFWYRQDPGLGLRLIYFSYDVKMKEKGDIPEGYSVSREKKERFSLILESASTNQTSMYLCASSSHSNQPQHFGDGTRLSIL.

V usage is TRBV6-5 and J usage is TRBJ2-1; no reliable D call. V lost 6 bases to trimming and J lost 0 bases, with 6 bases between them. The CDR3 covers 13 residues. Germline V gene sequence: CDR1 MNHEY, CDR2 SVGAGI. This chain's CDR3 is CASRTGSYNEQFF. In DNA, the CDR3 is TGTGCCAGCAGGACGGGCTCCTACAATGAGCAGTTCTTC.

The rearrangement uses TRBV2 and TRBJ1-3; D may be TRBD1 (6 bases). Germline CDR1 is SNHLY and CDR2 is FYNNEI. V shed 10 bases and J shed 1 base, with 8 bases lying between them. CDR3 length: 12 residues. The CDR3 loop reads CAITGSGNTIYF. Here the CDR3 DNA reads TGTGCCATTACAGGGTCTGGAAACACCATATATTTT.

The gene calls are TRBV5-4 and TRBJ2-5; TRBD2 aligns across 7 bases. The trim removed 0 bases at V and 5 bases at J, leaving 13 bases unmatched. The CDR3 extends over 17 amino acids. Germline lookup yields CDR1 SGHNT and CDR2 YYREEE (reference sequence). The CDR3 bases are TGTGCCAGCAGCTTGGGATCGACCGCGGGAGTGGGTGAGACCCAGTACTTC. Protein product: CASSLGSTAGVGETQYF.

The V call is TRBV7-2, the J call TRBJ1-6; perhaps TRBD1 as D (6 bases). The V end was cut by 2 bases, the J end by 6 bases, with 14 bases between. CDR3 length equals 16 residues. The V gene's germline CDR1 is SGHTA and CDR2 FQGNSA. The CDR3 nucleotides are TGTGCCAGCAGCTTACTACAGGGAAAGGCTAATTCACCCCTCCACTTT. Protein sequence: CASSLLQGKANSPLHF.

The genes are TRBV18 and TRBJ2-1; 12 bases are shared with TRBD1. Germline assignment: CDR1 KGHSH and CDR2 LQKENI. V lost 3 bases, J lost 3 bases, and 12 bases stayed unmatched. CDR3 length equals 19 residues. The CDR3 reads CASSPGQGARFRLYNEQFF. Written as DNA, the CDR3 is TGTGCCAGCTCACCGGGACAGGGGGCGCGTTTTCGGCTCTACAATGAGCAGTTCTTC. Filled out from reference TRBV18 and TRBJ2-1, the complete variable domain reads NAGVMQNPRHLVRRRGQEARLRCSPMKGHSHVYWYRQLPEEGLKFMVYLQKENIIDESGMPKERFSAEFPKEGPSILRIQQVVRGDSAAYFCASSPGQGARFRLYNEQFFGPGTRLTVL.

CDR3 sequence reads: CASSHLGQGGPGTGELFF. The CDR3 region has the DNA TGCGCCAGCAGCCACCTCGGGCAGGGGGGCCCAGGCACCGGGGAGCTGTTTTTT. The rearrangement links TRBV4-1 to TRBJ2-2; the D gene is possibly TRBD1 (7 bases). Between the trimmed V and J ends, which lost 3 bases and 4 bases, there was a span of 21 bases. The germline V gene encodes CDR1 MGHRA and CDR2 YSYEKL. CDR3 length: 18 amino acids.

Only a few counts were recorded for this clone. The genes are TRBV28 and TRBJ1-2, with D uncertain. CDR3 length equals 12 residues. V lost 4 bases to trimming and J lost 8 bases, with 11 bases between them. CDR1 MDHEN and CDR2 SYDVKM come from the germline V gene. The CDR3 DNA reads TGTGCCAGCAGTTCCTCCCCGCGGGGCTACACCTTC. Translating it yields CASSSSPRGYTF.

This clone has only one observation. The chain has TRBV3-1 (or the pseudogene TRBV3-2) and TRBJ1-4; D possibly corresponds to TRBD1 (6 bases). This CDR3 spans 16 amino acids. The germline CDR1 and CDR2 sequences are LGHDT and YNNKEL (reference sequence). With 3 bases removed from V and 5 bases from J, the gap between germline ends came to 16 bases. CDR3: CASSHPRTEVNEKLFF. In DNA form, the CDR3 reads TGTGCCAGCAGCCATCCTAGGACAGAAGTAAATGAAAAACTGTTTTTT.

The chain has TRBV7-2 and TRBJ2-5; D is perhaps TRBD2 (5 bases). Trimming shortened V by 1 base and J by 7 bases, and 19 bases separated the two germline ends. The germline gives CDR1 SGHTA, CDR2 FQGNSA. The CDR3 has 16 residues. The DNA of the CDR3 is TGTGCCAGCAGCTTAGTTACCCGTTCCCTTGAGGGGACCCAGTACTTC. Its translation is CASSLVTRSLEGTQYF.

The chain has TRBV9 and TRBJ2-1; TRBD2 matches 7 bases. Trimming removed 3 bases from V and 4 bases from J; junction bases left unmatched: 10. The CDR3 has 16 residues. Germline V lookup: CDR1 SGDLS, CDR2 YYNGEE. CDR3 protein: CASSAGGSGPYNEQFF. The CDR3 DNA is TGTGCCAGCAGCGCCGGGGGTAGCGGGCCGTACAATGAGCAGTTCTTC.

The J gene is TRBJ1-2, the V gene TRBV6-1, with D maybe TRBD1 (6 bases). Germline V gives CDR1 MNHNS, CDR2 SASEGT. The CDR3 runs to 18 residues. Trimming took off 1 base at V and 1 base at J, with 19 bases between the two ends. The CDR3, as DNA: TGTGCCAGCAGTGAAGGGGGGGGGCTCTTACCTATTAACTATGGCTACACCTTC. Protein product: CASSEGGGLLPINYGYTF.

The chain employs TRBV7-2 and TRBJ1-3; 9 bases align to TRBD1. The J segment lost 1 base and the V segment lost 4 bases, leaving 8 bases of the junction unmatched. CDR3 length equals 17 residues. The V gene's germline CDR1 is SGHTA and CDR2 FQGNSA. CDR3: CASSSNTGGASGNTIYF. The CDR3 bases are TGTGCCAGCAGCTCAAATACAGGGGGCGCGTCTGGAAACACCATATATTTT.

The chain recombines TRBV6-1 with TRBJ1-4; 8 nucleotides align to TRBD1. Germline V gene lookup returns CDR1 MNHNS and CDR2 SASEGT. There are 14 residues in the CDR3. V lost 2 bases, J lost 8 bases, and 4 bases stayed unmatched. This CDR3 reads CASSEQGAKEKLFF. CDR3 sequence (DNA): TGTGCCAGCAGTGAACAGGGGGCGAAAGAAAAACTGTTTTTT.

J is TRBJ1-6 and V is TRBV10-3, with D perhaps TRBD1 (5 bases). The length of the CDR3 is 14 residues. Trimming cost V 7 bases and J 9 bases, with 16 bases left between them. Germline CDR1 reads ENHRY; CDR2 reads SYGVKD. Written as DNA, the CDR3 is TGTGCCATCAAGAATGCAGCGGGGGGTTCACCCCTCCACTTT. Translating it yields CAIKNAAGGSPLHF.

V is TRBV9 and J is TRBJ2-7; 9 nucleotides align to TRBD1. In germline, CDR1 is SGDLS, CDR2 YYNGEE. The CDR3 has 15 amino acids. With V trimmed by 4 bases and J by 2 bases, 7 bases remained unmatched. The CDR3 region has the DNA TGTGCCAGCAGCCCTGGACGGACAGGGGCCTACGAGCAGTACTTC. Translating gives CASSPGRTGAYEQYF.

The chain is built from TRBV6-5 and TRBJ2-5; TRBD1 matches at 8 bases. Germline trimming cut 6 bases from V and 5 bases from J; bases unmatched to any gene: 11. The CDR3 has 15 residues. Germline V gene data show CDR1 as MNHEY and CDR2 as SVGAGI. In DNA form, the CDR3 reads TGTGCCAGCAGATCCTCTGGACAGGGTGAGGAGACCCAGTACTTC. This encodes CASRSSGQGEETQYF.

In its sample, this clone was seen a few times. CDR3 residues: CASSLAQGGRSGANVLTF. CDR3 coding DNA: TGTGCCAGCAGCTTAGCACAGGGGGGCCGCTCTGGGGCCAACGTCCTGACTTTC. V is TRBV11-2 and J is TRBJ2-6, with 8 bases matching TRBD1. Germline V gene sequence: CDR1 SGHAT, CDR2 FQNNGV. V gave up 1 base and J gave up 0 bases; unmatched junction bases: 5. This CDR3 comprises 18 residues.

J is TRBJ1-4 and V is TRBV2, with TRBD1 as a possible D gene (6 bases). The CDR3 is made up of 14 amino acids. V was pared by 7 bases and J by 8 bases, with 17 bases between. Germline V CDR1 and CDR2: SNHLY, FYNNEI. CDR3 amino acids: CASNLGGLREKLFF. DNA of the CDR3: TGTGCCAGCAATTTAGGGGGTCTGAGGGAAAAACTGTTTTTT.

This clone has only one observation. The chain has TRBV7-6 and TRBJ2-1; 8 nucleotides line up with TRBD2. The junction had 2 bases not matched to a gene; V was cut back by 0 bases and J by 4 bases. In germline, CDR1 is SGHVS, CDR2 FNYEAQ. The CDR3 is made up of 15 amino acids. CDR3 amino acids: CASSLALAGYNEQFF. In DNA, the CDR3 is TGTGCCAGCAGCTTAGCGCTAGCGGGTTACAATGAGCAGTTCTTC.

This clone has at least ten counts. The chain combines TRBV9 with TRBJ2-5; D possibly corresponds to TRBD2 (5 bases). Germline CDR1 is SGDLS and CDR2 is YYNGEE. The germline V and J ends were trimmed by 0 bases and 5 bases, with 14 bases remaining between them. CDR3 length equals 15 residues. CDR3 nucleotide sequence: TGTGCCAGCAGCGTAGGACATGGGGAGAGGGAGACCCAGTACTTC. Residues: CASSVGHGERETQYF.

This clone has only one observation. The V gene is TRBV7-2, the J gene TRBJ1-3, with TRBD1 as a possible D gene (5 bases). In germline, CDR1 is SGHTA, CDR2 FQGNSA. The CDR3 length is 15 residues. V was clipped by 1 base and J by 12 bases, with 19 bases between them. The chain's CDR3 is CASSLGGVVRTRIYF. In DNA form, the CDR3 reads TGTGCCAGCAGCTTAGGGGGGGTAGTCAGAACTCGCATATATTTT.

The genes are TRBV11-1 and TRBJ1-3; TRBD1 is a possible D gene (6 bases). The ends were cut back, 5 bases at V and 4 bases at J, with 9 bases in the middle. The CDR3 has 13 amino acids. Germline CDR1 SGHAT, CDR2 FQDESV (reference sequence). The CDR3 sequence: CASSGDRGNTIYF. Written as DNA, the CDR3 is TGTGCCAGCAGCGGCGACAGGGGAAACACCATATATTTT.

CDR3 protein: CASSPGTGAYEQYF. DNA for the CDR3: TGTGCCAGCAGCCCCGGGACAGGGGCCTACGAGCAGTACTTC. This chain links TRBV7-9 with TRBJ2-7, with 10 bases fitting TRBD1. V lost 5 bases, J lost 2 bases, and 3 bases stayed unmatched. CDR3 length equals 14 residues. CDR1 and CDR2 (germline): SEHNR, FQNEAQ (reference sequence).